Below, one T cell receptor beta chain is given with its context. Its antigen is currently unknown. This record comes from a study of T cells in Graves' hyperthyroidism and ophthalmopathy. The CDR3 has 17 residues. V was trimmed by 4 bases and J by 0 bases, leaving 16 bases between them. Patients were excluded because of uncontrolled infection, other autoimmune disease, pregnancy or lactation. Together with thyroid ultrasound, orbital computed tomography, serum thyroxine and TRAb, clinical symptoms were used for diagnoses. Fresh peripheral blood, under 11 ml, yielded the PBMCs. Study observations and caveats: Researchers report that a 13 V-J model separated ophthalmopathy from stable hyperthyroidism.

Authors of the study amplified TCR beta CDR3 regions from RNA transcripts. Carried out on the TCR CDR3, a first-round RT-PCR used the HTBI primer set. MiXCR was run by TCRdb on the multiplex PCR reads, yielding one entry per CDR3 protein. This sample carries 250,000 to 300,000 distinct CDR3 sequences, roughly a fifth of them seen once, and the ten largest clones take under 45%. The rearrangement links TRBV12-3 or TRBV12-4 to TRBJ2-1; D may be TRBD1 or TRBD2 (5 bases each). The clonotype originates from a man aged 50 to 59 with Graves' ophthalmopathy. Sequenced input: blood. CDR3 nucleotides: TGTGCCAGCAGTTCGCCCCAGGCAGGGAGCTCCTACAATGAGCAGTTCTTC. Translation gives CASSSPQAGSSYNEQFF.